Presented here are 11 T cell receptor beta chains from one specimen sequenced in a study of T cells in localized non-small cell lung cancer. Profiling relied on immunoSEQ multiplex PCR, and the TCRdb table lists in-frame clones only, not all of them. Of around 94,000 clones in the sample, roughly 87% were seen once. The material sequenced was peripheral blood, taken before any cancer treatment. Receptors were obtained from a man between 40 and 69 years old with stage I squamous cell lung carcinoma.

The chain combines TRBV7-2 with TRBJ2-5; the D is unclear. This CDR3 comprises 14 residues. V was cut by 3 bases and J by 2 bases, with 10 bases left in between. The germline CDR1 and CDR2 sequences are SGHTA and FQGNSA. The CDR3 reads CASSLGNEQETQYF. Here the CDR3 DNA reads TGTGCCAGCAGCTTGGGGAATGAACAAGAGACCCAGTACTTC.

This clone was seen repeatedly, ten times or more. The V call is TRBV6-5, the J call TRBJ2-1, with D uncertain. CDR1 is MNHEY, CDR2 SVGAGI, per germline. V lost 5 bases, J lost 0 bases, and 8 bases lay in between. The CDR3 consists of 14 residues. The CDR3 coding sequence is TGTGCCAGCAGTAGAGGTAGCTCCTACAATGAGCAGTTCTTC. Protein sequence: CASSRGSSYNEQFF.

This clone occurred once. The rearrangement joins TRBV7-2 to TRBJ2-7, with D uncertain. The CDR3 is made up of 16 amino acids. Trimming shortened V by 1 base and J by 4 bases, and 17 bases separated the two germline ends. Germline values: CDR1 SGHTA, CDR2 FQGNSA. CDR3 bases: TGTGCCAGCAGCTTAGAATTAAGGAGTGCCATGTACGAGCAGTACTTC. Translation: CASSLELRSAMYEQYF. Drawing the rest from reference TRBV7-2 and TRBJ2-7, the complete variable domain is GAGVSQSPSNKVTEKGKDVELRCDPISGHTALYWYRQSLGQGLEFLIYFQGNSAPDKSGLPSDRFSAERTGGSVSTLTIQRTQQEDSAVYLCASSLELRSAMYEQYFGPGTRLTVT.

The genes are TRBV18 and TRBJ2-7; 9 nucleotides line up with TRBD1. The CDR3 extends over 14 amino acids. The junction had 5 bases not matched to a gene; V was cut back by 6 bases and J by 2 bases. Germline-derived CDR1 and CDR2 are KGHSH and LQKENI. The CDR3 sequence is CASSPGQGTYEQYF. CDR3 nucleotide sequence: TGTGCCAGCTCTCCGGGACAGGGTACCTACGAGCAGTACTTC. Together with reference TRBV18 and TRBJ2-7, the CDR3 gives the full variable domain: NAGVMQNPRHLVRRRGQEARLRCSPMKGHSHVYWYRQLPEEGLKFMVYLQKENIIDESGMPKERFSAEFPKEGPSILRIQQVVRGDSAAYFCASSPGQGTYEQYFGPGTRLTVT.

V gene TRBV4-3 combines with J gene TRBJ2-1; maybe TRBD1 (6 bases). Trimming removed 4 bases from V and 7 bases from J, with 11 bases in between. The CDR3 sequence is 13 residues long. Germline V gene sequence: CDR1 LGHNA, CDR2 YSLEER. The DNA for the CDR3 is TGCGCCAGCAGCCGCAGAACAGGGAATGAGCAGTTCTTC. Residues: CASSRRTGNEQFF.

The rearrangement links TRBV18 to TRBJ1-3, with 11 bases aligning to TRBD1. V lost 8 bases, J lost 4 bases, and 1 base stayed unmatched. From germline, CDR1 is KGHSH and CDR2 LQKENI. The CDR3 contains 13 residues. This CDR3 reads CASGQGAGNTIYF. The CDR3 DNA reads as TGTGCCAGCGGACAGGGGGCCGGAAACACCATATATTTT.

This chain connects TRBV18 to TRBJ2-2; D not resolved. CDR1 and CDR2 (germline): KGHSH, LQKENI. This CDR3 has 14 residues. The V end lost 9 bases, the J end lost 0 bases, and 11 bases lay between the germline ends. The CDR3 nucleotides are TGTGCCAGTTGCCAGGATCCGAACACCGGGGAGCTGTTTTTT. Encoded protein: CASCQDPNTGELFF.

The V and J genes are TRBV6-6 and TRBJ1-1; a weak D match, TRBD1 (5 bases). Trimming left V 4 bases short and J 11 bases short, with 11 bases between. The V gene's germline CDR1 is MNHNY and CDR2 SVGAGI (reference sequence). This CDR3 spans 11 amino acids. The CDR3 protein is CASSLAGLAFF. For the CDR3, the DNA is TGTGCCAGCAGTTTGGCAGGGCTGGCTTTCTTT.

The sample holds a few counts of this clone. The chain uses TRBV12-5 and TRBJ1-2; no definite D call. V dropped 9 bases and J dropped 10 bases, with 18 bases sitting between them. The CDR3 has 12 amino acids. Germline assignment: CDR1 LGHNT and CDR2 FRNRAP. The CDR3 DNA sequence: TGTGCTAGAGGAACCCTCTTCCCCCCCTACACCTTC. Translated: CARGTLFPPYTF. Complete variable domain (other parts from reference TRBV12-5 and TRBJ1-2): DARVTQTPRHKVTEMGQEVTMRCQPILGHNTVFWYRQTMMQGLELLAYFRNRAPLDDSGMPKDRFSAEMPDATLATLKIQPSEPRDSAVYFCARGTLFPPYTFGSGTRLTVV.

J is TRBJ1-1 and V is TRBV5-6; 8 bases map to TRBD1. Losses at the gene ends were 4 bases for V and 4 bases for J; bases not matched to a gene: 9. Germline assignment: CDR1 SGHDT and CDR2 YYEEEE. The CDR3 is 15 residues long. DNA of the CDR3: TGTGCCAGCAGCGGAATGACAGGGGCACGCACTGAAGCTTTCTTT. Translating it yields CASSGMTGARTEAFF.

The chain combines TRBV2 with TRBJ2-6; D unclear. Germline CDR1 and CDR2: SNHLY and FYNNEI. This CDR3 contains 13 residues. The V and J ends lost 4 bases and 12 bases respectively, with 13 bases between them. The CDR3: CASSVISPPVLTF. The CDR3 bases are TGTGCCAGCAGTGTAATTTCCCCTCCCGTCCTGACTTTC.